The present entry profiles one T cell receptor (beta chain) with its context. The data were taken from a study of molecular identifiers for immune sequencing clone quantification. From the PCR reads, TCRdb called clonotypes with MiXCR, one entry per CDR3 protein. The sample contains approximately 590,000 distinct CDR3 sequences, about 25% of which appear only once. What was sequenced was naive CD8+ T cells from blood, with Jurkat cell RNA spiked in. Specified subset: FACS-sorted CD8+CD4-CCR7+CD45RA+ naive T cells. This clonotype originated in a human donor in good health. Some libraries in this study had Jurkat cell RNA spiked in.

The CDR3 DNA sequence: TGTGCCATCAGTGAGTCGGTGGGCCAAGAGACCCAGTACTTC. It codes for CAISESVGQETQYF. This chain uses TRBV10-3 with TRBJ2-5; D not certain. V was shortened by 0 bases and J by 1 base, with 6 bases between the two germline ends. The CDR3 consists of 14 residues. The germline V gene encodes CDR1 ENHRY and CDR2 SYGVKD.